The T cell receptor beta chain described here comes from a study of control samples from healthy donors and cancer patients. Repertoires were generated with immunoSEQ multiplex PCR, while TCRdb's copy carries only in-frame clones and drops some. In the table there are 70,000 to 90,000 clones, around 94% of which are singletons. Germline CDR1 WSHSY, CDR2 SAAADI. Trimming took 8 bases from V and 5 from J, leaving 4 bases between them. This CDR3 is 11 amino acids long. The chain has TRBV10-2 and TRBJ1-6, with D uncertain. This TCR was recovered from a woman between 18 and 29 years old in good health. Sequencing used blood. The CDR3 DNA is TGCGCCAGCCAGGATAATTCACCCCTCCACTTT. Translation gives CASQDNSPLHF.